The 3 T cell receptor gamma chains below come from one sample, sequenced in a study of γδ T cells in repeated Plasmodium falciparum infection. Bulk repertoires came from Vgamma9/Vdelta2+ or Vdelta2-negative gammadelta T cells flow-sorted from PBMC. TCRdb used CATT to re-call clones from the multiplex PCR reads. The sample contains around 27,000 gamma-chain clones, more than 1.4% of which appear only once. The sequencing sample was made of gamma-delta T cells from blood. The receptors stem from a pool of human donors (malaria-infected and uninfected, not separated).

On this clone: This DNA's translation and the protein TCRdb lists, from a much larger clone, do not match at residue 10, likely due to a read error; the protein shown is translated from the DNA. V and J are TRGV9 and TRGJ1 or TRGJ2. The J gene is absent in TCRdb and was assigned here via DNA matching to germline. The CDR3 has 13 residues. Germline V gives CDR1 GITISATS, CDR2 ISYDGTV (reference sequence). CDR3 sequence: CALWEPSYYEKLF. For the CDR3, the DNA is TGTGCCTTGTGGGAGCCGTCTTATTATGAGAAACTCTTT.

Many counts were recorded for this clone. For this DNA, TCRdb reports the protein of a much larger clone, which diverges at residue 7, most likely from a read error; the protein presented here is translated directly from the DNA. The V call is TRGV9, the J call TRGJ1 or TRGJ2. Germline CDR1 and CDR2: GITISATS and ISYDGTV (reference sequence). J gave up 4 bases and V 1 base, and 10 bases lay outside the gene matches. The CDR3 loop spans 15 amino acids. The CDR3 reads CALWEVARTYYKKLF. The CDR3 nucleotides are TGTGCCTTGTGGGAGGTTGCTAGAACCTATTATAAGAAACTCTTT.

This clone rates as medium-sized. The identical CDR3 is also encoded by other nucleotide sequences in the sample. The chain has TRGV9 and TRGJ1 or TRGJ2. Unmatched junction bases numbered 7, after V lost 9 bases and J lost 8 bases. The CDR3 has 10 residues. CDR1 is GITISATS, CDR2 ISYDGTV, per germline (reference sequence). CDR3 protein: CALEPNKKLF. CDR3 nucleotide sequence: TGTGCCTTGGAACCTAATAAGAAACTCTTT.